This T cell receptor beta chain comes out of a study of blood T cell repertoires in COVID-19. Study in general: COVID-19 samples, acute and convalescent, were from the United States, Italy and Spain. Nucleic acid was either cDNA or gDNA, and it came from T cells, B-cell-depleted T cells, or PBMCs.

As handled by the study authors: Nucleated cell counts were estimated from reference gene primer amplification. Measured with immunoSEQ multiplex PCR; TCRdb has only the in-frame clones, and not every one. V and J calls and clone size come straight from that table; D and trimming were deduced from the DNA. The table has roughly 230,000 clones, roughly 80% seen once; the top ten hold roughly 7.9%. The CDR3 runs 15 residues. Germline values: CDR1 SGHAT, CDR2 FQNNGV. V shed 0 bases and J 5 bases; nucleotides not matched to a gene: 4. This clone was counted only a few times. The chain joins TRBV11-2 to TRBJ2-5; 9 bases align to TRBD2. The origin of this receptor is a woman aged 80 or over with acute or convalescent COVID-19. Specimen: peripheral blood. CDR3 residues: CASSLDSGSRETQYF. For the CDR3, the DNA is TGTGCCAGCAGCTTAGATAGCGGGAGTAGGGAGACCCAGTACTTC.